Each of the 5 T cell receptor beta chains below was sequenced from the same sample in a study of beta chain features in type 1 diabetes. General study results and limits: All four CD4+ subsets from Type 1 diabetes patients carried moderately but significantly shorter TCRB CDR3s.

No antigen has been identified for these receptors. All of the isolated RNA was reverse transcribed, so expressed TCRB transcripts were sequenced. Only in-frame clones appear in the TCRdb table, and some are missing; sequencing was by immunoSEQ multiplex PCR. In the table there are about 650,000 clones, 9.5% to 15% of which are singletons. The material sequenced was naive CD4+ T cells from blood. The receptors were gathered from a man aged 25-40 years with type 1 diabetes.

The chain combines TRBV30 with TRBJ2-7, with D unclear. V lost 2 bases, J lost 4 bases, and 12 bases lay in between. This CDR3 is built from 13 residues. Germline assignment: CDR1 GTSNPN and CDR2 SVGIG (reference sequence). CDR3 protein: CAWSRGRSYEQYF. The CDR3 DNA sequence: TGTGCCTGGAGTCGAGGACGGTCGTACGAGCAGTACTTC.

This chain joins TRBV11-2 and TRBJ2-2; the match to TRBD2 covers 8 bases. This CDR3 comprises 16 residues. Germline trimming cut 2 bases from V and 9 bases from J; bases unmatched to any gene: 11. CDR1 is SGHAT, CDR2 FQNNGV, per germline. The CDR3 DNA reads TGTGCCAGCAGCTTAATAGCGGGGCCCCCCGGTCGGGAGCTGTTTTTT. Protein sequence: CASSLIAGPPGRELFF.

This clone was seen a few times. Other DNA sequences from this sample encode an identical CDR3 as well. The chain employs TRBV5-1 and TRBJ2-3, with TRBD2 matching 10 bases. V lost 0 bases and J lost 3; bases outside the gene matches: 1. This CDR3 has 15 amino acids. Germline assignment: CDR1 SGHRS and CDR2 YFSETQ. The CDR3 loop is CASSLVAGGTDTQYF. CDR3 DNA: TGCGCCAGCAGCTTGGTAGCGGGGGGTACAGATACGCAGTATTTT.

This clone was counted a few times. Here the CDR3 reads CASSIDQGPYEQYF. CDR3 coding DNA: TGTGCCAGCAGCATTGACCAAGGGCCCTACGAGCAGTACTTC. This chain joins TRBV9 and TRBJ2-7; no firm D call. Trimming took 4 bases from V and 2 from J, leaving 13 bases between them. Germline-derived CDR1 and CDR2 are SGDLS and YYNGEE. The CDR3 runs 14 residues.

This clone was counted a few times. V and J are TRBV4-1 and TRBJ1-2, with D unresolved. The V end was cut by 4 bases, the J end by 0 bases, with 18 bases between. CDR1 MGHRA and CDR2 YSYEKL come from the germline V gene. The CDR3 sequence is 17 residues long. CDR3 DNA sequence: TGCGCCAGCAGCCCAACTGAGTCGTGGCCTTCTAACTATGGCTACACCTTC. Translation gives CASSPTESWPSNYGYTF.